The 29 T cell receptor beta chains presented below share a single source sample, sequenced in a study of T cells in localized non-small cell lung cancer. The repertoire was sequenced with immunoSEQ multiplex PCR; TCRdb's copy has only in-frame clones and lacks some. The table lists about 20,000 clones, approximately 90% of them singletons. The specimen comprised peripheral blood, sampled before any cancer treatment. Receptors originate from a male donor aged 60 or older with stage I squamous cell lung carcinoma.

The chain has TRBV18 and TRBJ2-2; D not certain. Germline-derived CDR1 and CDR2 are KGHSH and LQKENI. V was pared by 2 bases and J by 0 bases, with 16 bases between. This CDR3 has 18 residues. DNA for the CDR3: TGTGCCAGCTCACCAAAAGCCCCCAAAACATCGAACACCGGGGAGCTGTTTTTT. Translating it yields CASSPKAPKTSNTGELFF.

V and J are TRBV28 and TRBJ1-4; no reliable D call. Looked up from germline, CDR1 is MDHEN and CDR2 is SYDVKM. Trimming shortened V by 2 bases and J by 8 bases, and 3 bases separated the two germline ends. The CDR3 is 11 amino acids. The CDR3 spells CASSLREKLFF. The CDR3 nucleotides are TGTGCCAGCAGTTTACGAGAAAAACTGTTTTTT.

The rearrangement joins TRBV30 to TRBJ1-6, with no clear D. V was shortened by 3 bases and J by 3 bases, with 6 bases between the two germline ends. Per germline, CDR1 GTSNPN and CDR2 SVGIG (reference sequence). The CDR3 is 13 residues long. The CDR3 nucleotides are TGTGCCTGGAGAGCCAGCTATAATTCACCCCTCCACTTT. Its translation is CAWRASYNSPLHF.

The chain is built from TRBV6-1 and TRBJ1-5; D gene uncertain. The V and J ends lost 3 bases and 6 bases respectively, with 18 bases between them. Germline V gives CDR1 MNHNS, CDR2 SASEGT. The CDR3 sequence is 16 residues long. CDR3 nucleotides: TGTGCCAGCAGTGAGGGCTCTTCCCCTCTAAGTCAGCCCCAGCATTTT. Protein: CASSEGSSPLSQPQHF.

CDR3 region: CASSLGIFGDRNEQFF. The CDR3 DNA is TGTGCCAGCAGCTTAGGAATCTTCGGGGATAGGAATGAGCAGTTCTTC. This sequence joins TRBV11-3 and TRBJ2-1, with D perhaps TRBD2 (5 bases). Trimming took 1 base from V and 7 from J, leaving 17 bases between them. The germline V gene has CDR1 SGHNT and CDR2 YENEEA. The CDR3 is made up of 16 amino acids.

The gene calls are TRBV2 and TRBJ1-5; perhaps TRBD1 as D (5 bases). The CDR3 length is 14 residues. V lost 8 bases to trimming and J lost 0 bases, with 11 bases between them. CDR1 is SNHLY, CDR2 FYNNEI, per germline. The DNA for the CDR3 is TGTGCCAGCCACAGGAAATATAGCAATCAGCCCCAGCATTTT. Protein: CASHRKYSNQPQHF.

The table lists this clone with a few counts. V gene TRBV2 combines with J gene TRBJ1-1; D gene unclear. CDR3 size: 14 residues. Germline CDR1 SNHLY, CDR2 FYNNEI. V gave up 6 bases and J gave up 0 bases, with 11 bases separating them. CDR3 nucleotides: TGTGCCAGCAGCCCTCAAGCCATGAACACTGAAGCTTTCTTT. This encodes CASSPQAMNTEAFF.

The chain links TRBV7-3 to TRBJ2-1; 9 nucleotides agree with TRBD2. The CDR3 totals 15 residues. Germline assignment: CDR1 SGHTA and CDR2 FQGTGA. V gave up 3 bases and J gave up 4 bases; unmatched junction bases: 4. In DNA, the CDR3 is TGTGCCAGCAGCTTCGGACTAGCGATTTACAATGAGCAGTTCTTC. It specifies CASSFGLAIYNEQFF.

The chain joins TRBV6-5 to TRBJ1-1; tentatively, D is TRBD1 (6 bases). Trimming cost V 6 bases and J 2 bases, with 16 bases left between them. Germline V gives CDR1 MNHEY, CDR2 SVGAGI. The CDR3 is made up of 15 amino acids. CDR3 nucleotides: TGTGCCAGCAGCAAGATCAGGGGCAGCAACACTGAAGCTTTCTTT. It encodes CASSKIRGSNTEAFF.

The V and J genes are TRBV7-8 and TRBJ1-2, with D perhaps TRBD1 (6 bases). The CDR3 has 15 amino acids. CDR1 is SGHVS, CDR2 FQNEAQ, per germline. V lost 1 base and J lost 3, with 12 bases in between. The CDR3 sequence: CASSLVRGQDYGYTF. In DNA form, the CDR3 reads TGTGCCAGCAGCTTAGTACGGGGGCAGGACTATGGCTACACCTTC.

The chain carries TRBV10-3 and TRBJ2-7; D is unclear. This CDR3 spans 14 amino acids. V was trimmed by 0 bases and J by 0 bases, leaving 6 bases between them. CDR1 ENHRY and CDR2 SYGVKD come from the germline V gene. The CDR3 here is CAISESMASYEQYF. DNA of the CDR3: TGTGCCATCAGTGAGTCGATGGCCTCCTACGAGCAGTACTTC.

This chain joins TRBV11-3 and TRBJ1-3, with 9 nucleotides matching TRBD1. Germline V CDR1 and CDR2: SGHNT, YENEEA. The CDR3 contains 15 residues. Trimming cost V 5 bases and J 2 bases; bases outside gene matches: 4. Here the CDR3 reads CASSPGQGPGNTIYF. The CDR3 DNA is TGTGCCAGCAGCCCCGGACAGGGGCCTGGAAACACCATATATTTT.

V gene TRBV19 combines with J gene TRBJ1-4; 7 bases are shared with TRBD1. With V trimmed by 4 bases and J by 5 bases, 7 bases remained unmatched. The CDR3 sequence is 15 residues long. The germline gives CDR1 LNHDA, CDR2 SQIVND (reference sequence). The DNA for the CDR3 is TGTGCCAGTAGTACGCCTGACAGGGAAAATGAAAAACTGTTTTTT. This translates into CASSTPDRENEKLFF.

The V gene is TRBV6-5, the J gene TRBJ1-1; a possible D gene is TRBD1 (6 bases). The CDR3 runs to 13 residues. Germline-derived CDR1 and CDR2 are MNHEY and SVGAGI. V was trimmed by 7 bases and J by 5 bases, leaving 14 bases between them. Here the CDR3 DNA reads TGTGCCAGCACCCGAGGGGGGGATACTGAAGCTTTCTTT. It translates to CASTRGGDTEAFF.

J is TRBJ1-3 and V is TRBV4-1, with TRBD1 identical over 10 bases. Germline lookup yields CDR1 MGHRA and CDR2 YSYEKL. This CDR3 comprises 16 residues. The V and J ends lost 1 base and 4 bases, in that order; junction bases with no gene match: 4. The CDR3 DNA follows: TGCGCCAGCAGCCAAGGACAGGGGGCCTCAGGAAACACCATATATTTT. Translated, it gives CASSQGQGASGNTIYF.

The chain recombines TRBV19 with TRBJ1-2; TRBD1 matches at 7 bases. Germline lookup yields CDR1 LNHDA and CDR2 SQIVND (reference sequence). V lost 5 bases, J lost 3 bases, and 3 bases stayed unmatched. This CDR3 contains 13 residues. The CDR3 sequence is CASSSGQYYGYTF. The CDR3 coding sequence is TGTGCCAGTAGTTCGGGACAGTACTATGGCTACACCTTC.

The chain couples TRBV2 to TRBJ2-7; D may be TRBD1 or TRBD2 (5 bases each). V was clipped by 7 bases and J by 4 bases, with 17 bases between them. Germline CDR1 SNHLY, CDR2 FYNNEI. The CDR3 length is 14 residues. Here the CDR3 reads CASIIRDRKYEQYF. The CDR3 DNA follows: TGTGCCAGCATTATAAGGGACCGTAAGTACGAGCAGTACTTC.

The chain combines TRBV2 with TRBJ1-2; D might be TRBD1 (5 bases). Per the germline V gene, CDR1 is SNHLY and CDR2 is FYNNEI. This CDR3 contains 14 residues. V lost 7 bases to trimming and J lost 10 bases, with 22 bases between them. The CDR3 here is CASKRAAEGVVYTF. The CDR3 DNA sequence: TGTGCCAGCAAAAGGGCCGCGGAAGGGGTCGTCTACACCTTC. The entire variable domain, with the rest obtained from reference TRBV2 and TRBJ1-2, is as follows: EPEVTQTPSHQVTQMGQEVILRCVPISNHLYFYWYRQILGQKVEFLVSFYNNEISEKSEIFDDQFSVERPDGSNFTLKIRSTKLEDSAMYFCASKRAAEGVVYTFGSGTRLTVV.

This chain uses TRBV5-8 with TRBJ1-4; D is perhaps TRBD1 (5 bases). The V end was cut by 10 bases, the J end by 8 bases, with 12 bases between. The V gene's germline CDR1 is SGHTS and CDR2 YDEGEE. The CDR3 runs 11 residues. CDR3 amino acids: CAAGYKEKLFF. CDR3 DNA sequence: TGTGCCGCAGGGTACAAAGAAAAACTGTTTTTT. The variable domain in full, with the rest retrieved from reference TRBV5-8 and TRBJ1-4, is EAGVTQSPTHLIKTRGQQATLRCSPISGHTSVYWYQQALGLGLQFLLWYDEGEERNRGNFPPRFSGRQFPNYSSELNVNALELEDSALYLCAAGYKEKLFFGSGTQLSVL.

This sequence joins TRBV5-1 and TRBJ2-3; D gene unclear. CDR3 length equals 12 residues. V was clipped by 2 bases and J by 5 bases, with 6 bases between them. The V gene's germline CDR1 is SGHRS and CDR2 YFSETQ. CDR3 in DNA: TGCGCCAGCAGCTTAGTGGAAGATACGCAGTATTTT. It is translated as CASSLVEDTQYF.

This chain connects TRBV19 to TRBJ2-1, with TRBD2 as a possible D gene (7 bases). Trimming took off 10 bases at V and 4 bases at J, with 20 bases between the two ends. CDR3 length: 15 residues. From germline, CDR1 is LNHDA and CDR2 SQIVND (reference sequence). The CDR3 reads CATQSGEGIYNEQFF. The CDR3 DNA reads as TGTGCCACCCAGTCAGGGGAGGGGATTTACAATGAGCAGTTCTTC.

This clone was seen more than once but under ten times. This sequence joins TRBV10-3 and TRBJ1-1; D is perhaps TRBD1 (5 bases). The germline V and J ends were trimmed by 5 bases and 4 bases, with 11 bases remaining between them. CDR1 and CDR2 (germline): ENHRY, SYGVKD. There are 13 residues in the CDR3. The CDR3 DNA is TGTGCCATCAGTCAAACAGGTGGCACTGAAGCTTTCTTT. Its protein is CAISQTGGTEAFF.

The J gene is TRBJ1-5, the V gene TRBV6-5, with 7 positions matching TRBD1. This CDR3 is 15 amino acids long. The ends lost 6 bases at V and 0 bases at J; junction bases unmatched: 5. Germline values: CDR1 MNHEY, CDR2 SVGAGI. The CDR3 DNA reads as TGTGCCAGCAGATCCGGACAGGATAGCAATCAGCCCCAGCATTTT. This sequence encodes CASRSGQDSNQPQHF.

The chain combines TRBV6-5 with TRBJ1-6; perhaps TRBD1 as D (6 bases). Germline V gene lookup returns CDR1 MNHEY and CDR2 SVGAGI. Trimming took off 6 bases at V and 9 bases at J, with 15 bases between the two ends. This CDR3 has 14 amino acids. Written as DNA, the CDR3 is TGTGCCAGCAGCACGGGGGGGCAGACTTCACCCCTCCACTTT. Translated: CASSTGGQTSPLHF.

V usage is TRBV18 and J usage is TRBJ1-5, with D possibly TRBD1 on 5 matching bases. The V and J ends lost 6 bases and 7 bases respectively, with 16 bases between them. The CDR3 spans 14 residues. Germline CDR1 KGHSH, CDR2 LQKENI. CDR3: CASSRLGDWQPQHF. The CDR3 bases are TGTGCCAGCTCGAGGCTGGGGGATTGGCAGCCCCAGCATTTT. Full variable domain (outside the CDR3, taken from reference TRBV18 and TRBJ1-5): NAGVMQNPRHLVRRRGQEARLRCSPMKGHSHVYWYRQLPEEGLKFMVYLQKENIIDESGMPKERFSAEFPKEGPSILRIQQVVRGDSAAYFCASSRLGDWQPQHFGDGTRLSIL.

This sequence joins TRBV21-1 and TRBJ2-3. TRBV21-1 is labeled a pseudogene. There are 17 residues in the CDR3. In DNA, the CDR3 is TGTGCCAGCAGCAATCACCCTCCCGGACCACAGTGGGATACGCAGTATTTT. Translated, it gives CASSNHPPGPQWDTQYF.

The chain carries TRBV5-4 and TRBJ2-5; 13 bases agree with TRBD2. V lost 3 bases, J lost 4 bases, and 3 bases stayed unmatched. This CDR3 has 15 residues. Germline V gene lookup returns CDR1 SGHNT and CDR2 YYREEE (reference sequence). The CDR3 DNA follows: TGTGCCAGCAGCTCCAGACTAGCGGGGGGAGAGACCCAGTACTTC. Its protein product is CASSSRLAGGETQYF. Drawing the rest from reference TRBV5-4 and TRBJ2-5, the complete variable domain is ETGVTQSPTHLIKTRGQQVTLRCSSQSGHNTVSWYQQALGQGPQFIFQYYREEENGRGNFPPRFSGLQFPNYSSELNVNALELDDSALYLCASSSRLAGGETQYFGPGTRLLVL.

V is TRBV10-3 and J is TRBJ2-7; D perhaps matches TRBD1 (5 bases). This CDR3 has 14 amino acids. Germline V lookup: CDR1 ENHRY, CDR2 SYGVKD. V was cut by 2 bases and J by 0 bases, with 8 bases left in between. Here the CDR3 reads CAISETGVSYEQYF. The CDR3 DNA sequence: TGTGCCATCAGTGAGACAGGCGTCTCCTACGAGCAGTACTTC.

V and J are TRBV6-4 and TRBJ1-2; weak D call: TRBD1 (6 bases). Germline V gene data show CDR1 as MRHNA and CDR2 as SNTAGT. The CDR3 runs to 13 residues. Trimming removed 0 bases at V and 6 bases at J, with 8 bases between. The CDR3 sequence: CASSDSPGDGYTF. The CDR3 nucleotides are TGTGCCAGCAGTGACTCACCAGGGGATGGCTACACCTTC.